What follows describes a single T cell receptor beta chain. Libraries were prepared by immunoSEQ multiplex PCR; TCRdb keeps only in-frame clonotypes and omits some of them. The repertoire holds roughly 60,000 clones, with roughly 89% as singletons. This specimen belongs to a study of technical replicates of blood from a handful of donors. Unmatched junction bases numbered 5, after V lost 2 bases and J lost 4 bases. The CDR3 totals 15 residues. In germline, CDR1 is KGHSH, CDR2 LQKENI. V is TRBV18 and J is TRBJ2-1, with TRBD1 matching 7 bases. The sequenced material came from PBMCs. The TCR sequence derives from a human donor in good health. Some clones in this sample may be carry-over from other donors' samples. The CDR3 loop is CASSPTGTAYNEQFF. The DNA for the CDR3 is TGTGCCAGCTCACCAACGGGGACAGCATACAATGAGCAGTTCTTC. Drawing the rest from reference TRBV18 and TRBJ2-1, the complete variable domain is NAGVMQNPRHLVRRRGQEARLRCSPMKGHSHVYWYRQLPEEGLKFMVYLQKENIIDESGMPKERFSAEFPKEGPSILRIQQVVRGDSAAYFCASSPTGTAYNEQFFGPGTRLTVL.